These 8 T cell receptor beta chains originate from one sample sequenced in a study of T cell responses to AZD1222 COVID-19 vaccine. Repertoires were generated with immunoSEQ multiplex PCR, while TCRdb's copy carries only in-frame clones and drops some. Of about 84,000 clones listed, around 90% are singletons. The source was peripheral blood, collected on day 0 of AZD1222 vaccination. The receptors were sampled from an adult in good health.

The chain uses TRBV6-1 and TRBJ2-7; TRBD1 aligns across 7 bases. With V trimmed by 1 base and J by 6 bases, 9 bases remained unmatched. Germline assignment: CDR1 MNHNS and CDR2 SASEGT. CDR3 length equals 15 residues. CDR3: CASSEGTGQSSEQYF. DNA for the CDR3: TGTGCCAGCAGTGAAGGGACAGGCCAGTCTAGCGAGCAGTACTTC.

The V call is TRBV5-6, the J call TRBJ1-1, with a weak D call TRBD1 (5 bases). The CDR3 length is 12 residues. V was trimmed by 7 bases and J by 4 bases, leaving 11 bases between them. Germline V lookup: CDR1 SGHDT, CDR2 YYEEEE. The CDR3 reads CASWGGGTEAFF. The CDR3 region has the DNA TGTGCCAGCTGGGGCGGGGGCACTGAAGCTTTCTTT.

The chain combines TRBV4-1 with TRBJ1-4; tentative D call: TRBD1 (5 bases). Germline CDR1 MGHRA, CDR2 YSYEKL. Trimming took 4 bases from V and 0 from J, leaving 12 bases between them. This CDR3 comprises 16 residues. CDR3 amino acids: CASSRGTGATNEKLFF. In DNA form, the CDR3 reads TGCGCCAGCAGCCGAGGGACGGGGGCAACTAATGAAAAACTGTTTTTT.

V gene TRBV5-1 combines with J gene TRBJ2-5; no reliable D call. The CDR3 has 16 amino acids. Per germline, CDR1 SGHRS and CDR2 YFSETQ. The V end lost 0 bases, the J end lost 3 bases, and 15 bases lay between the germline ends. The CDR3: CASSLGGSLGKETQYF. The DNA for the CDR3 is TGCGCCAGCAGCTTGGGGGGATCCCTGGGAAAAGAGACCCAGTACTTC.

V is TRBV5-1 and J is TRBJ2-5; 8 bases agree with TRBD1. CDR3 length equals 15 residues. V lost 1 base and J lost 5; bases outside the gene matches: 7. The germline gives CDR1 SGHRS, CDR2 YFSETQ. The CDR3 nucleotides are TGCGCCAGCAGCTTGAGGCAGGGGGCAGGGGAGACCCAGTACTTC. Encoded protein: CASSLRQGAGETQYF.

This chain connects TRBV6-6 to TRBJ1-2; tentative D call: TRBD1 (6 bases). Trimming shortened V by 6 bases and J by 8 bases, and 13 bases separated the two germline ends. Germline V CDR1 and CDR2: MNHNY, SVGAGI (reference sequence). CDR3 size: 12 residues. In DNA form, the CDR3 reads TGTGCCAGCAGCTCCGGACAGTACGGCTACACCTTC. This gives the protein CASSSGQYGYTF.

The sample holds one count of this clone. The conserved phenylalanine or tryptophan is not found at the CDR3 terminus, so this likely reflects a read error. The DNA is left out, because the CDR3 cannot be placed on it with certainty; the CDR3 is given as TCRdb lists it. V is TRBV11-3 and J is TRBJ2-4. The CDR3 region is 14 residues in length, termini included. The V gene's germline CDR1 is SGHNT and CDR2 YENEEA. This CDR3 is CASESDCISGLRYV.

This chain uses TRBV27 with TRBJ1-2, with D maybe TRBD1 (5 bases). The ends were cut back, 3 bases at V and 2 bases at J, with 7 bases in the middle. The V gene's germline CDR1 is MNHEY and CDR2 SMNVEV (reference sequence). The CDR3 consists of 13 residues. Here the CDR3 DNA reads TGTGCCAGCAGTTTGGGACCGAACTATGGCTACACCTTC. This sequence encodes CASSLGPNYGYTF.